This T cell receptor (beta chain) derives from a study of shared clonotypes between healthy human individuals. Germline V gene data show CDR1 as LNHDA and CDR2 as SQIVND (reference sequence). V lost 6 bases to trimming and J lost 7 bases, with 7 bases between them. The CDR3 covers 11 residues. Investigators spread the genomic DNA of each subset evenly over several immunoSEQ plates. Repertoires were generated with immunoSEQ multiplex PCR, while TCRdb's copy carries only in-frame clones and drops some. Among fewer than 650,000 clones listed, 75% to 85% were seen once. Overall study findings and caveats: Only blood was sampled, and tissue TCR repertoires likely differ from blood ones.

This clone was detected once. The antigen remains undetermined. The source material was PBMCs. This TCR derives from a woman in her thirties or forties in good health. Some clones in this sample may be carry-over from other donors' samples. The rearrangement uses TRBV19 and TRBJ2-1; D not resolved. In nucleotides, the CDR3 is TGTGCCAGTAGCAAACTAAATGAGCAGTTCTTC. It yields the protein CASSKLNEQFF.